These 31 T cell receptor beta chains originate from one sample sequenced in a study of cytomegalovirus exposure and HLA in healthy donors. This PCR relied on a set of 60 Vbeta primers and 13 Jbeta primers. TCRdb's table, derived via immunoSEQ multiplex PCR, lists solely in-frame clones and lacks some. The sample carries roughly 150,000 clones, around four fifths recorded once. Sequenced material: PBMCs. Receptors originate from a man younger than 40 in good health and CMV-seronegative.

V and J are TRBV5-4 and TRBJ2-5, with D possibly matching TRBD1 (6 bases). Germline lookup yields CDR1 SGHNT and CDR2 YYREEE (reference sequence). CDR3 length equals 14 residues. Trimming took 0 bases from V and 5 from J, leaving 11 bases between them. The CDR3 loop is CASSLERQGETQYF. CDR3 nucleotides: TGTGCCAGCAGCTTGGAACGGCAGGGGGAGACCCAGTACTTC.

The chain has TRBV7-2 and TRBJ2-1; TRBD2 aligns across 7 bases. Germline CDR1 and CDR2: SGHTA and FQGNSA. This CDR3 region has 15 residues. The V gene end was trimmed by 3 bases and the J gene end by 4 bases; junction bases not matched to a gene: 6. Here the CDR3 reads CASSFEASGYNEQFF. The CDR3 DNA reads TGTGCCAGCAGCTTCGAGGCTAGCGGATACAATGAGCAGTTCTTC.

This clone came up once. This rearrangement joins TRBV18 to TRBJ2-7; the D gene is possibly TRBD2 (6 bases). The CDR3 runs to 14 residues. Germline V gene data show CDR1 as KGHSH and CDR2 as LQKENI. The ends were cut back, 3 bases at V and 0 bases at J, with 9 bases in the middle. CDR3 sequence: CASSPEGNSYEQYF. CDR3 DNA: TGTGCCAGCTCACCGGAGGGGAACTCCTACGAGCAGTACTTC.

Only a few counts were recorded for this clone. This sequence joins TRBV4-1 and TRBJ1-3, with a tentative D call TRBD1 (6 bases). Trimming left V 0 bases short and J 0 bases short, with 9 bases between. Germline V gene lookup returns CDR1 MGHRA and CDR2 YSYEKL. CDR3 size: 16 residues. CDR3: CASSQETGNSGNTIYF. The CDR3 bases are TGCGCCAGCAGCCAAGAGACAGGCAACTCTGGAAACACCATATATTTT.

This clone was seen only a few times. The chain employs TRBV6-6 and TRBJ2-7; D might be TRBD1 (5 bases). Between the trimmed V and J ends, which lost 7 bases and 7 bases, there was a span of 14 bases. The CDR3 length is 12 residues. Germline CDR1 is MNHNY and CDR2 is SVGAGI (reference sequence). The CDR3 spells CASNSLRQEQYF. As DNA, the CDR3 is TGTGCCAGCAACTCTCTACGACAGGAGCAGTACTTC.

This chain links TRBV5-1 with TRBJ2-7; 7 bases align to TRBD2. The length of the CDR3 is 16 residues. Germline CDR1 reads SGHRS; CDR2 reads YFSETQ. V lost 0 bases and J lost 5; bases outside the gene matches: 11. The CDR3 here is CASSLGRGRESHEQYF. CDR3 coding DNA: TGCGCCAGCAGCTTGGGTCGTGGGCGGGAGTCCCACGAGCAGTACTTC.

The rearrangement uses TRBV27 and TRBJ1-4, with D unresolved. There are 15 residues in the CDR3. Germline CDR1 is MNHEY and CDR2 is SMNVEV (reference sequence). Deletions cut 2 bases from V and 7 bases from J, with 14 bases between. The CDR3 region has the DNA TGTGCCAGCAGTTTAGTTCCCGAAACGGGTGAAAAACTGTTTTTT. Translation: CASSLVPETGEKLFF.

This clone was observed a handful of times. CDR3 DNA: TGTGCCAGCAGCTTCCCCCAACTAGTCGGCGGGGAGCTGTTTTTT. Translation gives CASSFPQLVGGELFF. The chain carries TRBV7-9 and TRBJ2-2; the D gene is possibly TRBD2 (5 bases). V lost 3 bases to trimming and J lost 7 bases, with 15 bases between them. CDR3 length equals 15 residues. The germline V gene has CDR1 SEHNR and CDR2 FQNEAQ (reference sequence).

This sequence joins TRBV19 and TRBJ2-5; 10 nucleotides align to TRBD2. Germline lookup yields CDR1 LNHDA and CDR2 SQIVND (reference sequence). J gave up 4 bases and V 3 bases, and 8 bases lay outside the gene matches. This CDR3 has 16 amino acids. Here the CDR3 reads CASSIRFLAGVETQYF. In DNA, the CDR3 is TGTGCCAGTAGTATTCGGTTTCTAGCGGGAGTAGAGACCCAGTACTTC.

A few counts support this clone. CDR3 sequence (DNA): TGCGCCAGCAGCCAAGGTCAGGGTAACGAAAAACTGTTTTTT. Protein: CASSQGQGNEKLFF. The chain carries TRBV4-3 and TRBJ1-4; perhaps TRBD1 as D (5 bases). This CDR3 has 14 residues. CDR1 and CDR2 from the germline V gene are LGHNA and YSLEER. V lost 1 base and J lost 8, with 11 bases in between.

The V and J genes are TRBV7-9 and TRBJ1-1; D gene ambiguous. In germline, CDR1 is SEHNR, CDR2 FQNEAQ (reference sequence). The CDR3 spans 13 residues. The V gene lost 3 bases and the J gene lost 4 bases, with 9 bases spanning the gap. The DNA of the CDR3 is TGTGCCAGCAGCTTCTTCCTCGGCACTGAAGCTTTCTTT. This encodes CASSFFLGTEAFF.

This clone has a handful of counts. V and J are TRBV6-4 and TRBJ2-1; 7 bases are a match to TRBD1. Germline CDR1 and CDR2: MRHNA and SNTAGT. This CDR3 is built from 14 residues. Trimming cost V 8 bases and J 4 bases; bases outside gene matches: 8. The CDR3 DNA reads TGTGCCAGCTCTGCCGGGACAGCGTACAATGAGCAGTTCTTC. It codes for CASSAGTAYNEQFF.

The chain recombines TRBV7-9 with TRBJ1-2; D perhaps matches TRBD1 (5 bases). V dropped 5 bases and J dropped 7 bases, with 17 bases sitting between them. The CDR3 is 14 amino acids. CDR1 is SEHNR and CDR2 is FQNEAQ in the germline V gene (reference sequence). The CDR3 sequence is CASSAGLPGGGYTF. Here the CDR3 DNA reads TGTGCCAGCAGCGCCGGCCTTCCGGGGGGTGGCTACACCTTC. Supplemented by reference TRBV7-9 and TRBJ1-2, the full variable domain reads DTGVSQNPRHKITKRGQNVTFRCDPISEHNRLYWYRQTLGQGPEFLTYFQNEAQLEKSRLLSDRFSAERPKGSFSTLEIQRTEQGDSAMYLCASSAGLPGGGYTFGSGTRLTVV.

This chain joins TRBV7-2 and TRBJ1-5, with 8 bases that match TRBD1. The CDR3 has 16 residues. Per germline, CDR1 SGHTA and CDR2 FQGNSA. V lost 2 bases and J lost 2; bases outside the gene matches: 5. The CDR3: CASSLWQGAGNQPQHF. The CDR3 bases are TGTGCCAGCAGCTTATGGCAGGGGGCGGGCAATCAGCCCCAGCATTTT.

V is TRBV27 and J is TRBJ2-4, with D unclear. CDR1 is MNHEY, CDR2 SMNVEV, per germline (reference sequence). The CDR3 has 14 amino acids. The V gene lost 6 bases and the J gene lost 2 bases, with 11 bases spanning the gap. CDR3 sequence: CASSEAYSKNIQYF. The CDR3 nucleotides are TGTGCCAGCAGCGAGGCCTATTCCAAAAACATTCAGTACTTC.

The J gene is TRBJ2-7, the V gene TRBV10-3, with D possibly TRBD1 on 6 matching bases. Trimming cost V 4 bases and J 6 bases, with 22 bases left between them. This CDR3 region has 16 residues. Per germline, CDR1 ENHRY and CDR2 SYGVKD. The CDR3 nucleotides read TGTGCCATCAGTGGATACGGTGGGGCAGGGGCACTCGAGCAGTACTTC. It specifies CAISGYGGAGALEQYF.

This clone turned up a few times. This sequence joins TRBV27 and TRBJ2-7; D may be TRBD1 (5 bases). Deletions cut 5 bases from V and 2 bases from J, with 13 bases between. The CDR3 has 14 residues. CDR1 MNHEY and CDR2 SMNVEV come from the germline V gene (reference sequence). The CDR3 DNA reads as TGTGCCAGCAGTGCAGGGTTGGGAACCTACGAGCAGTACTTC. Residues: CASSAGLGTYEQYF.

This clone was counted only a few times. This sample also contains other DNA sequences that code for the same CDR3. This chain connects TRBV28 to TRBJ1-2, with D tentatively TRBD1 (6 bases). V gave up 6 bases and J gave up 8 bases, with 13 bases separating them. The CDR3 totals 12 residues. The germline V gene has CDR1 MDHEN and CDR2 SYDVKM. CDR3 loop: CASSPGGHGYTF. The CDR3 bases are TGTGCCAGCAGCCCCGGGGGGCACGGCTACACCTTC.

This chain links TRBV5-8 with TRBJ2-5; 11 nucleotides match TRBD2. The length of the CDR3 is 16 residues. With 0 bases clipped from V and 1 base from J, the junction kept 2 bases outside the gene matches. Germline V lookup: CDR1 SGHTS, CDR2 YDEGEE. DNA of the CDR3: TGTGCCAGCAGCTTGGTCGGGACTAGCGGCCAAGAGACCCAGTACTTC. Translated: CASSLVGTSGQETQYF.

CDR3 in amino acids: CASSPRTGSGNTIYF. The CDR3 region has the DNA TGTGCCAGCAGCCCCCGGACAGGCTCTGGAAACACCATATATTTT. V usage is TRBV5-4 and J usage is TRBJ1-3; the match to TRBD1 covers 7 bases. CDR1 SGHNT and CDR2 YYREEE come from the germline V gene (reference sequence). With V trimmed by 4 bases and J by 0 bases, 4 bases remained unmatched. The CDR3 loop spans 15 amino acids.

This rearrangement joins TRBV5-6 to TRBJ2-4; possibly TRBD2 for D (5 bases). There are 17 residues in the CDR3. The V gene lost 4 bases and the J gene lost 0 bases, with 17 bases spanning the gap. CDR1 is SGHDT, CDR2 YYEEEE, per germline. CDR3 bases: TGTGCCAGCAGCCCCCGGGGATGGGAGATAGCCAAAAACATTCAGTACTTC. Amino acids: CASSPRGWEIAKNIQYF.

The rearrangement links TRBV30 to TRBJ2-5; a possible D gene is TRBD1 (5 bases). The germline gives CDR1 GTSNPN, CDR2 SVGIG (reference sequence). V dropped 4 bases and J dropped 0 bases, with 9 bases sitting between them. The CDR3 loop spans 13 amino acids. Here the CDR3 reads CAWMKGNQETQYF. Written as DNA, the CDR3 is TGTGCCTGGATGAAGGGGAACCAAGAGACCCAGTACTTC.

The chain links TRBV5-6 to TRBJ1-4, with TRBD1 matching over 7 bases. This CDR3 is 16 amino acids long. Germline values: CDR1 SGHDT, CDR2 YYEEEE. The V and J ends lost 4 bases and 3 bases, in that order; junction bases with no gene match: 9. CDR3 nucleotide sequence: TGTGCCAGCAGCCGGGGGGGACAGTACCCTAATGAAAAACTGTTTTTT. Translation gives CASSRGGQYPNEKLFF.

This clone was seen a few times. The chain employs TRBV28 and TRBJ2-6, with a possible D match to TRBD1 (6 bases). The V gene lost 5 bases and the J gene lost 2 bases, with 10 bases spanning the gap. The CDR3 sequence is 15 residues long. Germline CDR1 reads MDHEN; CDR2 reads SYDVKM. CDR3 sequence reads: CASSPYRAGANVLTF. The CDR3 DNA follows: TGTGCCAGCAGTCCTTACAGGGCTGGGGCCAACGTCCTGACTTTC.

J is TRBJ1-2 and V is TRBV27; possible D gene TRBD1, 5 bases. The germline V gene has CDR1 MNHEY and CDR2 SMNVEV (reference sequence). V was trimmed by 0 bases and J by 2 bases, leaving 13 bases between them. The CDR3 loop spans 16 amino acids. DNA for the CDR3: TGTGCCAGCAGTTTATCCGCCGGGACTGTAAACTATGGCTACACCTTC. Amino acids: CASSLSAGTVNYGYTF.

The chain combines TRBV27 with TRBJ2-1; weak D call: TRBD1 (6 bases). Per the germline V gene, CDR1 is MNHEY and CDR2 is SMNVEV (reference sequence). Trimming removed 6 bases at V and 3 bases at J, with 6 bases between. The CDR3 covers 12 residues. The CDR3 DNA reads TGTGCCAGCAGAGGGGGCTACAATGAGCAGTTCTTC. It is translated as CASRGGYNEQFF.

In the case of this clone: Other DNA sequences in this sample translate to the same CDR3. The chain joins TRBV28 to TRBJ1-1; tentatively, D is TRBD1 (6 bases). This CDR3 region has 14 residues. The germline gives CDR1 MDHEN, CDR2 SYDVKM. Trimming pared 2 bases from V and 0 bases from J, leaving 7 bases between. CDR3 in amino acids: CASSLGQLNTEAFF. The CDR3 nucleotides read TGTGCCAGCAGTTTAGGACAGTTGAACACTGAAGCTTTCTTT.

This rearrangement joins TRBV5-6 to TRBJ2-1; possible D gene TRBD2, 5 bases. This CDR3 spans 13 amino acids. Trimming pared 4 bases from V and 9 bases from J, leaving 14 bases between. Germline CDR1 and CDR2: SGHDT and YYEEEE. The CDR3 region is CASSQERAGEQFF. CDR3 coding DNA: TGTGCCAGCAGCCAGGAGAGGGCGGGTGAGCAGTTCTTC.

The chain joins TRBV11-3 to TRBJ2-5; 8 bases align to TRBD1. Germline trimming cut 1 base from V and 5 bases from J; bases unmatched to any gene: 6. CDR1 and CDR2 (germline): SGHNT, YENEEA. The CDR3 extends over 15 amino acids. CDR3 amino acids: CASSLGQGATETQYF. The CDR3 DNA follows: TGTGCCAGCAGCTTAGGCCAGGGGGCGACGGAGACCCAGTACTTC.

The V call is TRBV29-1, the J call TRBJ2-5; 8 bases map to TRBD1. Gene TRBJ2-7 matches the end of the DNA better, so the J call may be wrong. This CDR3 has 13 amino acids. The germline gives CDR1 SQVTM, CDR2 ANQGSEA. CDR3 loop: CSIRTGTSYEQYF. Here the CDR3 DNA reads TGCAGCATAAGGACAGGGACCTCCTACGAGCAGTACTTC.

The chain has TRBV2 and TRBJ2-7, with D perhaps matching TRBD1 (6 bases). Germline assignment: CDR1 SNHLY and CDR2 FYNNEI. This CDR3 is built from 14 residues. Trimming removed 4 bases at V and 1 base at J, with 11 bases between. CDR3 DNA sequence: TGTGCCAGCAGTGTAGGACAGAGATCCTACGAGCAGTACTTC. This translates into CASSVGQRSYEQYF.